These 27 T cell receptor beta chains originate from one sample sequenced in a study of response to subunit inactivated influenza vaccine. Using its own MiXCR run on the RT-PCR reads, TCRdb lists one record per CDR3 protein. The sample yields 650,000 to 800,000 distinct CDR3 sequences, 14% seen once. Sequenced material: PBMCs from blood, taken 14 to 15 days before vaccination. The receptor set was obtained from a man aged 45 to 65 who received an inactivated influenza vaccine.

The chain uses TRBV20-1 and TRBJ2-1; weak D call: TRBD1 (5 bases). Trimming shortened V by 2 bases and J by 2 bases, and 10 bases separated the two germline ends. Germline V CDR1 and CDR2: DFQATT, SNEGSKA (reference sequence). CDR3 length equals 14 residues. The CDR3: CSARRQYPYNEQFF. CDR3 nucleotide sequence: TGCAGTGCTAGAAGACAGTACCCCTACAATGAGCAGTTCTTC.

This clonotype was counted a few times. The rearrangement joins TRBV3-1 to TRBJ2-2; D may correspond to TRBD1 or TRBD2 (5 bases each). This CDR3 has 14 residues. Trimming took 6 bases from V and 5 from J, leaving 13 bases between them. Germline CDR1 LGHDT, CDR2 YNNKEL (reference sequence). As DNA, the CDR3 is TGTGCCAGCAGGAGGGGAGAGACTACCGGGGAGCTGTTTTTT. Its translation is CASRRGETTGELFF.

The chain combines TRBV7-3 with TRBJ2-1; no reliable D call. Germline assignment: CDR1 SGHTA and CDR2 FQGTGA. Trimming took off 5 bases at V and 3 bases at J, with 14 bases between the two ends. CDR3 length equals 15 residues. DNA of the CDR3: TGTGCCAGCAGCCCAACCAGTACATTCTACAATGAGCAGTTCTTC. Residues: CASSPTSTFYNEQFF.

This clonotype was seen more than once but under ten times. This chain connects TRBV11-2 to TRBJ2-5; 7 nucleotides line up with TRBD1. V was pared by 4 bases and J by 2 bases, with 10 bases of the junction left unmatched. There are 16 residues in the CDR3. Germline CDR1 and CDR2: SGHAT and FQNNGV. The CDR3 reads CASSSIVGRGQETQYF. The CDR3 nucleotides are TGTGCCAGCAGCTCGATCGTCGGCAGGGGGCAAGAGACCCAGTACTTC.

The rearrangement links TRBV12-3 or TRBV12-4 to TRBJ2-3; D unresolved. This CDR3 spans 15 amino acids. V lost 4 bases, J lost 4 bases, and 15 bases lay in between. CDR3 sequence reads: CASSSLTVLADTQYF. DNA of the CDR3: TGTGCCAGCAGTTCGCTAACGGTTCTCGCAGATACGCAGTATTTT.

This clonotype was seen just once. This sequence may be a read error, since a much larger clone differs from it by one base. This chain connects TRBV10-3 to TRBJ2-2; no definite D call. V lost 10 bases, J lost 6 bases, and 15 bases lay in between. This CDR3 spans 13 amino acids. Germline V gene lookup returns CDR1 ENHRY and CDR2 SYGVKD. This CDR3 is CATQTEYSGELFF. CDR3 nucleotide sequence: TGTGCCACACAGACCGAATACTCCGGGGAGCTGTTTTTT.

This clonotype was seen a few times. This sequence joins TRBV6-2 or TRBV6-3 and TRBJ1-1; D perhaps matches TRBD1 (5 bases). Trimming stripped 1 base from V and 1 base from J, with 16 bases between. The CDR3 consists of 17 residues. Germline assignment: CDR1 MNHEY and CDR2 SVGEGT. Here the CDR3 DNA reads TGTGCCAGCAGTTACTTGATTCTATTAGGGACGAACACTGAAGCTTTCTTT. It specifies CASSYLILLGTNTEAFF.

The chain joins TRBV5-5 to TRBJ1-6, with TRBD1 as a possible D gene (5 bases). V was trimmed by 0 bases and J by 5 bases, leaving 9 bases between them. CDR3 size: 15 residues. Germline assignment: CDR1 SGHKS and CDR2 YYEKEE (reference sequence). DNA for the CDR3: TGTGCCAGCAGCTTGGGACAGAACCATAATTCACCCCTCCACTTT. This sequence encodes CASSLGQNHNSPLHF.

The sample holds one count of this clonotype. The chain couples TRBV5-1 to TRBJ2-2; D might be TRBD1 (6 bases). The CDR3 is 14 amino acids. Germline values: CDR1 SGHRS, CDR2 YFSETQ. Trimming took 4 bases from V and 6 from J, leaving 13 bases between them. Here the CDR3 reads CASSTMGASGELFF. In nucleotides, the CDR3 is TGCGCCAGCAGCACCATGGGGGCATCCGGGGAGCTGTTTTTT.

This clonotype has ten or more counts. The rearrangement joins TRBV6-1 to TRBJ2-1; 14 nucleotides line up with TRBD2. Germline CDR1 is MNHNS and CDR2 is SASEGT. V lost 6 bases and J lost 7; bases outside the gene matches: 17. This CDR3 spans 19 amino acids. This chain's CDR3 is CASRKSRLAGGPGGNEQFF. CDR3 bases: TGTGCCAGCAGGAAATCCAGACTAGCGGGAGGGCCAGGAGGGAATGAGCAGTTCTTC.

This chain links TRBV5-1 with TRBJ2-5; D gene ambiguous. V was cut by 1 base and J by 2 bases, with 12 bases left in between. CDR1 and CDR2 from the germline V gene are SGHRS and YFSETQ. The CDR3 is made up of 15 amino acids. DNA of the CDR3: TGCGCCAGCAGCTTGTCTATGCCCCCGCAAGAGACCCAGTACTTC. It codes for CASSLSMPPQETQYF.

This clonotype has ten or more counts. CDR3 bases: TGTGCCAGCAGCTCCCGCCGCGGCGGGGGGTATGGCTACACCTTC. Translating it yields CASSSRRGGGYGYTF. V and J are TRBV7-2 and TRBJ1-2, with D perhaps TRBD1 (5 bases). The CDR3 loop spans 15 amino acids. The germline V gene has CDR1 SGHTA and CDR2 FQGNSA. V lost 4 bases to trimming and J lost 5 bases, with 17 bases between them. The full variable domain, its missing parts supplied by reference TRBV7-2 and TRBJ1-2, is GAGVSQSPSNKVTEKGKDVELRCDPISGHTALYWYRQSLGQGLEFLIYFQGNSAPDKSGLPSDRFSAERTGGSVSTLTIQRTQQEDSAVYLCASSSRRGGGYGYTFGSGTRLTVV.

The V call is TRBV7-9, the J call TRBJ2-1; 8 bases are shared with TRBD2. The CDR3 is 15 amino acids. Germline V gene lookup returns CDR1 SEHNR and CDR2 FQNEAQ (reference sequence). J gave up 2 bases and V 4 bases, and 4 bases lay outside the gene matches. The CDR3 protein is CASSSLADAYNEQFF. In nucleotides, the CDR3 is TGTGCCAGCAGCTCACTAGCGGACGCCTACAATGAGCAGTTCTTC.

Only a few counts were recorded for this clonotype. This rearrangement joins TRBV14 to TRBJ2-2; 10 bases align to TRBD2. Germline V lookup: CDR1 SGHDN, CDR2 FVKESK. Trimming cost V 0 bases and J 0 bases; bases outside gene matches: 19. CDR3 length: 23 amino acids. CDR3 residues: CASSQDLYGSGGPTYANTGELFF. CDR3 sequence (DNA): TGTGCCAGCAGCCAAGATCTATACGGTAGCGGGGGGCCTACCTACGCGAACACCGGGGAGCTGTTTTTT. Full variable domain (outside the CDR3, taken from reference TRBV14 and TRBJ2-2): EAGVTQFPSHSVIEKGQTVTLRCDPISGHDNLYWYRRVMGKEIKFLLHFVKESKQDESGMPNNRFLAERTGGTYSTLKVQPAELEDSGVYFCASSQDLYGSGGPTYANTGELFFGEGSRLTVL.

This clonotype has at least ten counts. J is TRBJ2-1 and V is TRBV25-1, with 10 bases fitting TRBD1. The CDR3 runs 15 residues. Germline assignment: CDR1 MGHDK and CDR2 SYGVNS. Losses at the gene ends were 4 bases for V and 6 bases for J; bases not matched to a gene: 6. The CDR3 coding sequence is TGTGCCAGCAGTGTTGGGACAGGGGTTGTCAATGAGCAGTTCTTC. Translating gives CASSVGTGVVNEQFF.

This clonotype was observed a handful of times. The CDR3 nucleotides are TGTGCCAGCTCCCCCTTTACAGGGGGATCCTACGAGCAGTACTTC. Its protein is CASSPFTGGSYEQYF. The chain has TRBV6-1 and TRBJ2-7; 8 nucleotides agree with TRBD1. The V gene's germline CDR1 is MNHNS and CDR2 SASEGT. The CDR3 is 15 amino acids. The ends lost 8 bases at V and 1 base at J; junction bases unmatched: 10.

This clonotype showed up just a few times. The CDR3 is CASSYHGTSVRVEQFF. The DNA for the CDR3 is TGTGCCAGCAGTTACCACGGTACATCCGTACGGGTTGAGCAGTTCTTC. The chain links TRBV6-5 to TRBJ2-1; unclear D gene. V lost 2 bases to trimming and J lost 9 bases, with 20 bases between them. The germline CDR1 and CDR2 sequences are MNHEY and SVGAGI. The CDR3 has 16 amino acids.

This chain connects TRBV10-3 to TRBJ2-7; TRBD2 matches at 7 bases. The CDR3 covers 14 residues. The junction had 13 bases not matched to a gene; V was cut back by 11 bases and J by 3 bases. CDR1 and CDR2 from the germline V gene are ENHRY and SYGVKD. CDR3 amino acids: CAAGEGFPRYEQYF. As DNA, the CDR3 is TGTGCCGCCGGGGAGGGGTTCCCCCGCTACGAGCAGTACTTC.

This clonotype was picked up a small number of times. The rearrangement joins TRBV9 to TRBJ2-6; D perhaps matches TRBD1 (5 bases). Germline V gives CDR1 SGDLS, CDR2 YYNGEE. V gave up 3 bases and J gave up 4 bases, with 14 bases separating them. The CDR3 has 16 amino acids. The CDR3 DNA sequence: TGTGCCAGCAGCGACAGGCCCGAGGAAGGGGCCAACGTCCTGACTTTC. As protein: CASSDRPEEGANVLTF.

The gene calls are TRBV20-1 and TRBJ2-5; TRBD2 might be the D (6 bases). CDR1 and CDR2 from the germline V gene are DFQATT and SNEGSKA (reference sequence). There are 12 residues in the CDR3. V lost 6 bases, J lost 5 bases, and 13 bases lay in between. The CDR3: CSAQSSGETQYF. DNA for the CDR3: TGCAGTGCCCAGAGCAGCGGGGAGACCCAGTACTTC.

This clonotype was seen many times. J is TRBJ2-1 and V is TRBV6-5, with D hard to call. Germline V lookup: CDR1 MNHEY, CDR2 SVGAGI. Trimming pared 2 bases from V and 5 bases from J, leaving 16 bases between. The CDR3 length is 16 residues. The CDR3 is CASSYIGGRFNNEQFF. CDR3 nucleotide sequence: TGTGCCAGCAGTTACATCGGCGGCCGATTCAACAATGAGCAGTTCTTC.

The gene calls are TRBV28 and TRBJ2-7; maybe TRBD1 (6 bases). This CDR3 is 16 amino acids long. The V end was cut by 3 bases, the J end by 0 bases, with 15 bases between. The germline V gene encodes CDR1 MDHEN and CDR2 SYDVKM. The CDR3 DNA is TGTGCCAGCAGTTTCAGTTACAGGGTTCCCTCCTACGAGCAGTACTTC. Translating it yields CASSFSYRVPSYEQYF. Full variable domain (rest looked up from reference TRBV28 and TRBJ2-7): DVKVTQSSRYLVKRTGEKVFLECVQDMDHENMFWYRQDPGLGLRLIYFSYDVKMKEKGDIPEGYSVSREKKERFSLILESASTNQTSMYLCASSFSYRVPSYEQYFGPGTRLTVT.

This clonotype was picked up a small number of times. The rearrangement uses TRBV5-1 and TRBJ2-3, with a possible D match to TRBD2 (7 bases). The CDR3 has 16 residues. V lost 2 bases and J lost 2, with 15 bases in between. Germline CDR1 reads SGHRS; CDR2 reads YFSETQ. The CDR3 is CASSFLAGANTDTQYF. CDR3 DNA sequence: TGCGCCAGCAGCTTCCTGGCGGGGGCGAACACAGATACGCAGTATTTT.

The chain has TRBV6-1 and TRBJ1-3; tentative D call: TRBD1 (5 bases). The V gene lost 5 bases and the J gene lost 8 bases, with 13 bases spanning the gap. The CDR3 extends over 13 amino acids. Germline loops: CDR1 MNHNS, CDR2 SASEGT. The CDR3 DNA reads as TGTGCCAGCAGTAGGGGCAGGGCTTACACCATATATTTT. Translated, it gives CASSRGRAYTIYF.

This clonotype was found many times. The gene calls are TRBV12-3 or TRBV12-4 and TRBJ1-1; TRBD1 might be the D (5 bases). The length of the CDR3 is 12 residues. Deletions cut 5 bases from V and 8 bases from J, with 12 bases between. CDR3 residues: CASSLRVTEAFF. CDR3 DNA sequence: TGTGCCAGCAGTCTCAGGGTAACGGAAGCTTTCTTT.

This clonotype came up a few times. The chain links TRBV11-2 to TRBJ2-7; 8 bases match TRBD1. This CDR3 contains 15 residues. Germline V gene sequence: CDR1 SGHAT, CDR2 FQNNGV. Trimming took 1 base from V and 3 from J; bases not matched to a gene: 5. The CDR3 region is CASSLGGQDFYEQYF. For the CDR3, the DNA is TGTGCCAGCAGCTTAGGGGGACAGGACTTCTACGAGCAGTACTTC.

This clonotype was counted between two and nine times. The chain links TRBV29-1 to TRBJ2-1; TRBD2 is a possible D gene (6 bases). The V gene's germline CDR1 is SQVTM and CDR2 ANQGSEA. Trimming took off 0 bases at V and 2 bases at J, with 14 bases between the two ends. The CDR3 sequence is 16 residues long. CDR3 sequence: CSVEERLVAPYNEQFF. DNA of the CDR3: TGCAGCGTTGAAGAGAGACTAGTGGCTCCCTACAATGAGCAGTTCTTC.